This T cell receptor beta chain was observed in a study of cytomegalovirus exposure and HLA in healthy donors. Primers: 60 Vbeta forward and 13 Jbeta reverse. Produced via immunoSEQ multiplex PCR; TCRdb's table is partial and in-frame only. The sample records some 140,000 clones, more than 60% being singletons. The TCR was taken from a woman aged 40 to 55 in good health and CMV-seronegative. Sequenced input: PBMCs.

CDR3 DNA: TGCGCCAGCAGTCAATCAACAGTGACTAACTATGGCTACACCTTC. This encodes CASSQSTVTNYGYTF. This chain joins TRBV23-1 and TRBJ1-2, with no clear D. TRBV23-1 is given ORF status, its function remaining uncertain. The length of the CDR3 is 15 residues. V lost 0 bases, J lost 0 bases, and 8 bases lay in between.